This T cell receptor beta chain was profiled in a study of technical replicates of blood from a few donors. Assay used: immunoSEQ multiplex PCR; TCRdb lists only in-frame clones, some missing. The table has about 70,000 clones, around 95% seen once. V shed 2 bases and J shed 1 base, with 8 bases lying between them. Germline CDR1 GTSNPN, CDR2 SVGIG (reference sequence). CDR3 length: 13 residues. The sequenced material came from T cells isolated from PBMCs. J is TRBJ2-5 and V is TRBV30; D not resolved. The source is a human donor in good health. The CDR3 DNA follows: TGTGCCTGGAGTCCCCTCCTCCAAGAGACCCAGTACTTC. Amino acid sequence: CAWSPLLQETQYF.